The 30 T cell receptor beta chains below all came from one sample that was sequenced in a study of T cells in Graves' hyperthyroidism and ophthalmopathy. RNA transcripts yielded amplified TCR beta CDR3 regions. The HTBI set primed first-round TCR CDR3 RT-PCR. Each CDR3 protein is one row after TCRdb ran MiXCR on the multiplex PCR reads. The sample contains roughly 500,000 distinct CDR3 sequences, approximately 49% of which appear only once. Input material: peripheral blood or thyroid tissue (not recorded which). These TCRs come from an adult woman with Graves' disease, either hyperthyroidism or ophthalmopathy (not recorded which).

The CDR3 DNA follows: TGTGCCAGCAGCCCGATAGCGGGAGGGCCCACCGGGGAGCTGTTTTTT. Its protein is CASSPIAGGPTGELFF. This chain links TRBV7-9 with TRBJ2-2; TRBD2 matches at 11 bases. V lost 5 bases to trimming and J lost 4 bases; unmatched junction nucleotides: 6. This CDR3 region has 16 residues. Germline V gene data show CDR1 as SEHNR and CDR2 as FQNEAQ (reference sequence).

At least ten counts were recorded for this clonotype. The chain recombines TRBV10-3 with TRBJ1-6, with D tentatively TRBD1 (5 bases). CDR3 length: 14 amino acids. The germline V and J ends were trimmed by 6 bases and 7 bases, with 13 bases remaining between them. The V gene's germline CDR1 is ENHRY and CDR2 SYGVKD. CDR3 loop: CAISGTVSNSPLHF. The CDR3 bases are TGTGCCATCAGCGGGACGGTTTCGAATTCACCCCTCCACTTT.

This clonotype was seen just once. CDR3 residues: CASSLGGRGNPFNSPLHF. CDR3 DNA: TGTGCCAGCAGCTTAGGTGGGAGGGGTAATCCCTTTAATTCACCCCTCCACTTT. The chain combines TRBV7-2 with TRBJ1-6; TRBD1 might be the D (5 bases). Germline V gene lookup returns CDR1 SGHTA and CDR2 FQGNSA. This CDR3 has 18 residues. The V end was cut by 1 base, the J end by 6 bases, with 19 bases between. Complete variable domain (other parts from reference TRBV7-2 and TRBJ1-6): GAGVSQSPSNKVTEKGKDVELRCDPISGHTALYWYRQSLGQGLEFLIYFQGNSAPDKSGLPSDRFSAERTGGSVSTLTIQRTQQEDSAVYLCASSLGGRGNPFNSPLHFGNGTRLTVT.

The chain employs TRBV15 and TRBJ2-1, with 10 nucleotides matching TRBD2. The CDR3 has 15 residues. V gave up 2 bases and J gave up 7 bases; unmatched junction bases: 5. Germline V gene data show CDR1 as LNHNV and CDR2 as YYDKDF (reference sequence). CDR3 amino acids: CATSRLAGVENEQFF. Written as DNA, the CDR3 is TGTGCCACCAGCAGACTAGCGGGAGTCGAGAATGAGCAGTTCTTC. Full variable domain (missing parts from reference TRBV15 and TRBJ2-1): DAMVIQNPRYQVTQFGKPVTLSCSQTLNHNVMYWYQQKSSQAPKLLFHYYDKDFNNEADTPDNFQSRRPNTSFCFLDIRSPGLGDTAMYLCATSRLAGVENEQFFGPGTRLTVL.

This sequence joins TRBV29-1 and TRBJ2-6, with D perhaps matching TRBD1 (6 bases). Germline lookup yields CDR1 SQVTM and CDR2 ANQGSEA. V was clipped by 6 bases and J by 2 bases, with 14 bases between them. CDR3 length: 15 residues. The CDR3 DNA is TGCAGCGTAAGGGGGTGGGACGCTGGGGCCAACGTCCTGACTTTC. This gives the protein CSVRGWDAGANVLTF. The full variable domain, completed using reference TRBV29-1 and TRBJ2-6, is SAVISQKPSRDICQRGTSLTIQCQVDSQVTMMFWYRQQPGQSLTLIATANQGSEATYESGFVIDKFPISRPNLTFSTLTVSNMSPEDSSIYLCSVRGWDAGANVLTFGAGSRLTVL.

This chain links TRBV5-1 with TRBJ2-2; TRBD1 matches at 8 bases. CDR3 size: 15 residues. From germline, CDR1 is SGHRS and CDR2 YFSETQ. Unmatched junction bases numbered 5, after V lost 4 bases and J lost 3 bases. The chain's CDR3 is CASSQADRDTGELFF. CDR3 sequence (DNA): TGCGCCAGCAGCCAAGCGGACAGGGACACCGGGGAGCTGTTTTTT.

In DNA form, the CDR3 reads TGTGCCAGCAGCATTGGTCCGGGAGGGCTTGAGACCCAGTACTTC. This gives the protein CASSIGPGGLETQYF. The genes are TRBV7-2 and TRBJ2-5, with 8 bases lining up with TRBD2. V shed 5 bases, J shed 5 bases, and the junction held 10 bases outside the gene matches. CDR1 is SGHTA, CDR2 FQGNSA, per germline. The CDR3 contains 15 residues.

The chain joins TRBV29-1 to TRBJ2-7; maybe TRBD1 (5 bases). There are 14 residues in the CDR3. Between the trimmed V and J ends, which lost 1 base and 3 bases, there was a span of 13 bases. In germline, CDR1 is SQVTM, CDR2 ANQGSEA. CDR3: CSVEGGLSYYEQYF. The CDR3 nucleotides are TGCAGCGTTGAAGGGGGCTTGTCATACTACGAGCAGTACTTC.

This clonotype was recorded at least ten times. The chain is built from TRBV7-2 and TRBJ1-5; D is ambiguous. This CDR3 has 17 amino acids. V dropped 0 bases and J dropped 0 bases, with 12 bases sitting between them. Germline loops: CDR1 SGHTA, CDR2 FQGNSA. CDR3 in DNA: TGTGCCAGCAGCTTAGCATCTGACAAATATAGCAATCAGCCCCAGCATTTT. This encodes CASSLASDKYSNQPQHF.

This rearrangement joins TRBV6-6 to TRBJ1-2; 7 nucleotides align to TRBD1. CDR3 length: 14 residues. Germline loops: CDR1 MNHNY, CDR2 SVGAGI (reference sequence). With 5 bases clipped from V and 7 bases from J, the junction kept 10 bases outside the gene matches. This CDR3 is CASSPETGLAGYTF. The CDR3 DNA reads as TGTGCCAGCAGTCCCGAGACAGGGTTGGCTGGCTACACCTTC.

A word on this clonotype: It may be a read error: a sequence one base away is much more abundant. The CDR3 does not close with the conserved phenylalanine or tryptophan, likely indicating a read error. V and J are TRBV20-1 and TRBJ2-2; D is unclear. Trimming took off 2 bases at V and 2 bases at J, with 18 bases between the two ends. The CDR3 contains 17 residues. Germline V gene sequence: CDR1 DFQATT, CDR2 SNEGSKA (reference sequence). CDR3: CSARNDVLVRNTGELFS. CDR3 bases: TGCAGTGCTAGAAACGACGTGCTCGTTCGAAACACCGGGGAGCTGTTTTCT.

The V call is TRBV20-1, the J call TRBJ2-1; the D gene is possibly TRBD2 (7 bases). This CDR3 spans 15 amino acids. Germline loops: CDR1 DFQATT, CDR2 SNEGSKA (reference sequence). Trimming took 4 bases from V and 9 from J, leaving 22 bases between them. For the CDR3, the DNA is TGCAGTGCTACCCGAGGGGGGCGGGAGAGGAGTGAGCAGTTCTTC. This sequence encodes CSATRGGRERSEQFF.

Ten or more counts support this clonotype. One end of the junction fails to match germline, which may point to a read error. J is TRBJ1-3 and V is TRBV12-3 or TRBV12-4; D not resolved. The CDR3 extends over 12 amino acids. The CDR3 DNA is TGTGCCAGCAGTTTAGTCGAAGGGCGCGTGGGTTTT. It translates to CASSLVEGRVGF.

The CDR3 DNA reads as TGTGCCAGCAGCCGGGGGGGGGCGCGTGGCTACACCTTC. Translated: CASSRGGARGYTF. V usage is TRBV7-9 and J usage is TRBJ1-2; maybe TRBD1 (6 bases). This CDR3 contains 13 residues. Trimming pared 5 bases from V and 7 bases from J, leaving 14 bases between. CDR1 is SEHNR, CDR2 FQNEAQ, per germline (reference sequence). Full variable domain (outside the CDR3, taken from reference TRBV7-9 and TRBJ1-2): DTGVSQNPRHKITKRGQNVTFRCDPISEHNRLYWYRQTLGQGPEFLTYFQNEAQLEKSRLLSDRFSAERPKGSFSTLEIQRTEQGDSAMYLCASSRGGARGYTFGSGTRLTVV.

This clonotype turned up a few times. The gene calls are TRBV15 and TRBJ1-4; the D gene is possibly TRBD1 (6 bases). There are 16 residues in the CDR3. The germline V and J ends were trimmed by 0 bases and 8 bases, with 16 bases remaining between them. Germline loops: CDR1 LNHNV, CDR2 YYDKDF (reference sequence). CDR3 sequence reads: CATSRDMGGAKEKLFF. CDR3 sequence (DNA): TGTGCCACCAGCAGAGATATGGGGGGCGCGAAGGAAAAACTGTTTTTT.

DNA for the CDR3: TGTGCCAGCAGCCCCATTCCTGAGAACACTGAAGCTTTCTTT. Translated: CASSPIPENTEAFF. The rearrangement links TRBV3-1 to TRBJ1-1; D call uncertain. Trimming removed 4 bases at V and 1 base at J, with 10 bases between. The CDR3 length is 14 residues. CDR1 is LGHDT, CDR2 YNNKEL, per germline (reference sequence). The full variable domain, in which reference TRBV3-1 and TRBJ1-1 provide the parts outside the CDR3, is DTAVSQTPKYLVTQMGNDKSIKCEQNLGHDTMYWYKQDSKKFLKIMFSYNNKELIINETVPNRFSPKSPDKAHLNLHINSLELGDSAVYFCASSPIPENTEAFFGQGTRLTVV.

Notes on this clonotype: An end of the junction differs from the germline gene, which may be a read error. V and J are TRBV10-3 and TRBJ2-2; D is undetermined. This CDR3 region has 14 residues. Germline V gene data show CDR1 as ENHRY and CDR2 as SYGVKD. DNA for the CDR3: TGTGCCATCAGTGCCGGACCGAACACTGGGGAGCTGTTTTTT. Amino acids: CAISAGPNTGELFF.

A remark on this clonotype: This may arise from a read error, as a much more abundant clone is one base away. The chain combines TRBV6-1 with TRBJ1-4; D gene uncertain. CDR1 and CDR2 (germline): MNHNS, SASEGT. The CDR3 runs to 15 residues. In nucleotides, the CDR3 is TGTGCCAACAGTACCCCGACAAGAGTGGGGGAAAAACTGTTTTTT. This codes for CANSTPTRVGEKLFF.

This rearrangement joins TRBV7-2 to TRBJ2-3; D uncertain. Germline CDR1 reads SGHTA; CDR2 reads FQGNSA. V was clipped by 2 bases and J by 6 bases, with 15 bases between them. The CDR3 runs 15 residues. CDR3 protein: CASSLIPRSSDTQYF. The CDR3 DNA follows: TGTGCCAGCAGCTTAATACCCCGAAGTTCTGATACGCAGTATTTT.

This clonotype was recorded many times. The chain combines TRBV29-1 with TRBJ1-1; the D is unclear. The length of the CDR3 is 12 residues. From germline, CDR1 is SQVTM and CDR2 ANQGSEA. V dropped 5 bases and J dropped 3 bases, with 10 bases sitting between them. As DNA, the CDR3 is TGCAGCGTTCAGGAGAGCTACACTGAAGCTTTCTTT. The encoded protein is CSVQESYTEAFF.

The chain combines TRBV7-2 with TRBJ1-5; weak D call: TRBD1 (5 bases). This CDR3 is built from 18 residues. Germline V gene sequence: CDR1 SGHTA, CDR2 FQGNSA. Deletions cut 5 bases from V and 2 bases from J, with 22 bases between. The CDR3 region has the DNA TGTGCCAGCAGCCTATTTGGGGGAGCGGGAGGTGGCAATCAGCCCCAGCATTTT. Protein: CASSLFGGAGGGNQPQHF.

This clonotype was observed a handful of times. A much larger clone differs by one base, so this may be a read error. The CDR3 region is CAGSLGPGQGSSEAFF. As DNA, the CDR3 is TGCGCCGGCAGCTTGGGCCCGGGACAGGGATCCTCTGAAGCTTTCTTT. V usage is TRBV5-1 and J usage is TRBJ1-1, with 9 bases fitting TRBD1. CDR3 length: 16 amino acids. From germline, CDR1 is SGHRS and CDR2 YFSETQ.

The chain combines TRBV20-1 with TRBJ2-7; possible D gene TRBD1, 6 bases. Germline V lookup: CDR1 DFQATT, CDR2 SNEGSKA (reference sequence). V lost 6 bases and J 2 bases, leaving 20 bases between the germline ends. This CDR3 comprises 15 residues. The CDR3 coding sequence is TGCAGTGCCGACTCCGGACAGAAGCTAACCTACGAGCAGTACTTC. This sequence encodes CSADSGQKLTYEQYF.

The chain couples TRBV20-1 to TRBJ1-2; D ambiguous. Germline assignment: CDR1 DFQATT and CDR2 SNEGSKA (reference sequence). Trimming took 0 bases from V and 2 from J, leaving 13 bases between them. This CDR3 comprises 15 residues. CDR3 sequence: CSARDRGRRNYGYTF. In nucleotides, the CDR3 is TGCAGTGCTAGAGATCGAGGCAGGAGGAACTATGGCTACACCTTC.

There are many counts of this clonotype. J is TRBJ1-5 and V is TRBV24-1, with TRBD1 matching 8 bases. Germline loops: CDR1 KGHDR, CDR2 SFDVKD. The CDR3 is 14 residues long. With 3 bases clipped from V and 6 bases from J, the junction kept 3 bases outside the gene matches. CDR3 in amino acids: CATSDTDRGQPQHF. DNA for the CDR3: TGTGCCACCAGTGATACTGACAGGGGTCAGCCCCAGCATTTT.

This chain links TRBV9 with TRBJ2-1; 7 positions match TRBD2. The CDR3 consists of 12 residues. V lost 1 base, J lost 8 bases, and 0 bases stayed unmatched. Germline-derived CDR1 and CDR2 are SGDLS and YYNGEE. The DNA for the CDR3 is TGTGCCAGCAGCGTAACTAGCGATGAGCAGTTCTTC. Amino acids: CASSVTSDEQFF.

The chain combines TRBV15 with TRBJ1-5; D not certain. V lost 1 base and J lost 14, with 15 bases in between. CDR1 LNHNV and CDR2 YYDKDF come from the germline V gene (reference sequence). The CDR3 consists of 13 residues. CDR3 nucleotides: TGTGCCACCAGCAGAGGTGGTACAGCCTACGAGCATTTT. Its translation: CATSRGGTAYEHF.

This clonotype was recorded many times. This chain uses TRBV6-6 with TRBJ1-2; D gene unclear. Germline V gene data show CDR1 as MNHNY and CDR2 as SVGAGI (reference sequence). The CDR3 has 13 residues. Trimming removed 1 base from V and 0 bases from J, with 3 bases in between. This CDR3 reads CASSYLANYGYTF. The CDR3 DNA is TGTGCCAGCAGTTACTTAGCTAACTATGGCTACACCTTC.

A note on this clonotype: A clone one base away is much larger, so this may be a read error. This sequence joins TRBV7-2 and TRBJ1-1; possible D gene TRBD1, 5 bases. With 8 bases removed from V and 1 base from J, the gap between germline ends came to 17 bases. Germline lookup yields CDR1 SGHTA and CDR2 FQGNSA. The CDR3 runs 15 residues. Here the CDR3 DNA reads TGTGCCAGCGGCCCCCGGACACTGAAGAACACTGAAGCTTTCTTT. It is translated as CASGPRTLKNTEAFF.

In this sample, this clonotype turned up many times. The chain combines TRBV20-1 with TRBJ1-2; 7 positions agree with TRBD1. In germline, CDR1 is DFQATT, CDR2 SNEGSKA (reference sequence). V gave up 2 bases and J gave up 1 base; unmatched junction bases: 4. There are 14 residues in the CDR3. CDR3 nucleotides: TGCAGTGCTAGATCCGGGACAGTTAACTATGGCTACACCTTC. This translates into CSARSGTVNYGYTF.